These 20 T cell receptor beta chains share one sample of origin, sequenced in a study of molecular identifiers for immune sequencing clone quantification. TCRdb independently ran MiXCR on the PCR reads; one entry per CDR3 protein. Of about 500,000 distinct CDR3 sequences listed, around 25% are singletons. Sequencing input: naive CD8+ T cells from blood, with Jurkat cell RNA spiked in. Subset of the sample: FACS-sorted CD8+CD4-CCR7+CD45RA+ naive T cells. The origin of the receptors is a human donor in good health. Some libraries in this study had Jurkat cell RNA spiked in.

This clonotype appeared many times. This chain joins TRBV29-1 and TRBJ2-1, with TRBD2 identical over 8 bases. V trimming: 6 bases; J trimming: 7 bases; junction bases outside the gene matches: 2. The CDR3 contains 11 residues. Germline CDR1 and CDR2: SQVTM and ANQGSEA. The CDR3 loop reads CSVIAGNEQFF. CDR3 nucleotide sequence: TGCAGCGTAATAGCGGGGAATGAGCAGTTCTTC.

The chain employs TRBV28 and TRBJ1-1; TRBD1 is a possible D gene (6 bases). Germline assignment: CDR1 MDHEN and CDR2 SYDVKM. V was clipped by 5 bases and J by 5 bases, with 15 bases between them. This CDR3 has 14 amino acids. The CDR3 DNA reads as TGTGCCAGCAGTACCTACAGGGCTGGGACTGAAGCTTTCTTT. It specifies CASSTYRAGTEAFF.

This clonotype was counted at least ten times. This chain connects TRBV6-6 to TRBJ1-2; possible D gene TRBD1, 5 bases. In germline, CDR1 is MNHNY, CDR2 SVGAGI (reference sequence). Trimming stripped 9 bases from V and 4 bases from J, with 15 bases between. This CDR3 has 13 residues. The CDR3 DNA reads as TGTGCCAGTAAAGGGGTGGAAGCCTATGGCTACACCTTC. Translating it yields CASKGVEAYGYTF.

Only a few counts were recorded for this clonotype. The chain combines TRBV20-1 with TRBJ1-6, with TRBD1 matching 7 bases. V trimming: 0 bases; J trimming: 7 bases; junction bases outside the gene matches: 6. Germline V gene lookup returns CDR1 DFQATT and CDR2 SNEGSKA (reference sequence). CDR3 size: 15 residues. CDR3 DNA sequence: TGCAGTGCTAGAGATTTAGGGGGCTCAAATTCACCCCTCCACTTT. It translates to CSARDLGGSNSPLHF.

This clonotype was observed at least ten times. The junction differs from germline at one of its ends, possibly a read error. The CDR3 region is CASSQERSTDTQYF. For the CDR3, the DNA is TGTGCCAGCAGCCAAGAGCGGAGCACAGATACGCAGTATTTT. The chain couples TRBV4-3 to TRBJ2-3; D possibly corresponds to TRBD2 (5 bases). The V gene's germline CDR1 is LGHNA and CDR2 YSLEER. CDR3 size: 14 residues.

V and J are TRBV11-2 and TRBJ2-2, with TRBD2 as a possible D gene (7 bases). The CDR3 runs 16 residues. Germline V gene data show CDR1 as SGHAT and CDR2 as FQNNGV. With 2 bases removed from V and 4 bases from J, the gap between germline ends came to 14 bases. CDR3 in amino acids: CASSLLGGRSTGELFF. In DNA form, the CDR3 reads TGTGCCAGCAGCTTATTGGGGGGGCGCAGCACCGGGGAGCTGTTTTTT.

The gene calls are TRBV27 and TRBJ2-7; D not resolved. Germline CDR1 MNHEY, CDR2 SMNVEV (reference sequence). Between the trimmed V and J ends, which lost 7 bases and 6 bases, there was a span of 10 bases. The length of the CDR3 is 11 residues. The CDR3 bases are TGTGCCAGCAAATCCTCCCCCGAGCAGTACTTC. It is translated as CASKSSPEQYF.

This clonotype was detected only a few times. The chain is built from TRBV19 and TRBJ2-7; D remains unclear. Per germline, CDR1 LNHDA and CDR2 SQIVND (reference sequence). The ends were cut back, 5 bases at V and 3 bases at J, with 11 bases in the middle. CDR3 size: 13 residues. CDR3 sequence (DNA): TGTGCCAGTAGTCCTGCCCCTGGCTACGAGCAGTACTTC. This sequence encodes CASSPAPGYEQYF.

V gene TRBV7-9 combines with J gene TRBJ2-5; D might be TRBD2 (6 bases). V lost 4 bases and J lost 4, with 10 bases in between. The CDR3 spans 13 residues. CDR1 is SEHNR, CDR2 FQNEAQ, per germline (reference sequence). The CDR3 coding sequence is TGTGCCAGCAGCTATGACGGGGGAGAGACCCAGTACTTC. This gives the protein CASSYDGGETQYF. Full variable domain (rest looked up from reference TRBV7-9 and TRBJ2-5): DTGVSQNPRHKITKRGQNVTFRCDPISEHNRLYWYRQTLGQGPEFLTYFQNEAQLEKSRLLSDRFSAERPKGSFSTLEIQRTEQGDSAMYLCASSYDGGETQYFGPGTRLLVL.

This clonotype was seen only a few times. The J gene is TRBJ2-1, the V gene TRBV3-1; TRBD2 aligns across 11 bases. The CDR3 loop spans 15 amino acids. The V gene end was trimmed by 3 bases and the J gene end by 6 bases; junction bases not matched to a gene: 4. Germline V gene sequence: CDR1 LGHDT, CDR2 YNNKEL (reference sequence). The CDR3 reads CASSHVAGGRNEQFF. The DNA of the CDR3 is TGTGCCAGCAGCCATGTAGCGGGAGGGCGCAATGAGCAGTTCTTC.

The chain recombines TRBV20-1 with TRBJ1-1, with D maybe TRBD1 (6 bases). Per germline, CDR1 DFQATT and CDR2 SNEGSKA (reference sequence). The CDR3 spans 13 residues. V shed 4 bases and J shed 5 bases, with 14 bases lying between them. CDR3 sequence reads: CSAKPRGRTEAFF. The CDR3 nucleotides read TGCAGTGCTAAACCCAGGGGTCGAACTGAAGCTTTCTTT.

This rearrangement joins TRBV7-9 to TRBJ2-1; 8 nucleotides align to TRBD2. CDR1 and CDR2 (germline): SEHNR, FQNEAQ (reference sequence). This CDR3 is built from 15 residues. Trimming cost V 9 bases and J 1 base; bases outside gene matches: 8. The CDR3 region is CASSGVGLSYNEQFF. The CDR3 nucleotides read TGTGCCAGTAGCGGGGTAGGGTTATCCTACAATGAGCAGTTCTTC.

The sample holds a few counts of this clonotype. V and J are TRBV20-1 and TRBJ2-7; 8 bases line up with TRBD2. V lost 1 base and J lost 1; bases outside the gene matches: 9. CDR1 DFQATT and CDR2 SNEGSKA come from the germline V gene (reference sequence). CDR3 size: 16 residues. The CDR3: CSARVSGLGFSYEQYF. The CDR3, as DNA: TGCAGTGCTAGAGTTTCGGGACTAGGTTTTTCCTACGAGCAGTACTTC.

As to this clonotype: With a much larger clone just one base away, this may be a read error. This chain connects TRBV4-3 to TRBJ2-3; 9 positions agree with TRBD1. Germline trimming cut 1 base from V and 4 bases from J; bases unmatched to any gene: 9. Germline V gene sequence: CDR1 LGHNA, CDR2 YSLEER. The CDR3 is 17 residues long. The CDR3 sequence: CASSQARTGGASDTQYF. The CDR3 nucleotides are TGCGCCAGCAGCCAAGCCCGCACAGGGGGCGCCTCAGATACGCAGTATTTT.

This clonotype came up a few times. The gene calls are TRBV11-2 and TRBJ2-3, with TRBD2 matching 11 bases. The CDR3 is 15 residues long. Germline values: CDR1 SGHAT, CDR2 FQNNGV. J gave up 5 bases and V 5 bases, and 6 bases lay outside the gene matches. The CDR3 nucleotides are TGTGCCAGCAGCCAACTAGCGGGAGAGGGAGATACGCAGTATTTT. This codes for CASSQLAGEGDTQYF.

Comments on this clonotype: With a much larger clone just one base away, this may be a read error. The chain joins TRBV6-6 to TRBJ2-3; D remains ambiguous. V lost 6 bases and J lost 0, with 7 bases in between. From germline, CDR1 is MNHNY and CDR2 SVGAGI (reference sequence). The CDR3 spans 13 residues. The CDR3 DNA reads TGTGCCAGCAGGCCCTCTAGCACAGATACGCAGTATTTT. Amino acid sequence: CASRPSSTDTQYF.

As to this clonotype: This may stem from a read error, because a much larger clone lies one nucleotide away. The chain recombines TRBV6-5 with TRBJ2-6; 10 bases fit TRBD1. The CDR3 runs to 19 residues. Germline CDR1 is MNHEY and CDR2 is SVGAGI. CDR3 sequence (DNA): TGTGTCAGCAGTTACGGGTCGACAGGGGGCCTCTCTGGGGCCAACGTCCTGACTTTC. Its protein product is CVSSYGSTGGLSGANVLTF.

This clonotype occurred a few times. This chain joins TRBV27 and TRBJ2-5; D is perhaps TRBD1 (5 bases). Germline V CDR1 and CDR2: MNHEY, SMNVEV (reference sequence). This CDR3 has 16 amino acids. The V and J ends lost 3 bases and 0 bases respectively, with 14 bases between them. The CDR3 DNA follows: TGTGCCAGCAGTTTTCTGGGTGACAGTTACCAAGAGACCCAGTACTTC. Translation gives CASSFLGDSYQETQYF.

In this sample, this clonotype turned up many times. The chain couples TRBV28 to TRBJ2-2; tentatively, D is TRBD1 (6 bases). The CDR3 has 18 amino acids. Germline V gene lookup returns CDR1 MDHEN and CDR2 SYDVKM. V was trimmed by 5 bases and J by 0 bases, leaving 19 bases between them. The CDR3 DNA reads TGTGCCAGCAGTCCGGGACACCTAACTCCCGCGAACACCGGGGAGCTGTTTTTT. Amino acids: CASSPGHLTPANTGELFF. The variable domain in full, completed from reference TRBV28 and TRBJ2-2, reads DVKVTQSSRYLVKRTGEKVFLECVQDMDHENMFWYRQDPGLGLRLIYFSYDVKMKEKGDIPEGYSVSREKKERFSLILESASTNQTSMYLCASSPGHLTPANTGELFFGEGSRLTVL.

V gene TRBV3-1 combines with J gene TRBJ1-5; tentative D call: TRBD1 (5 bases). Germline V gene data show CDR1 as LGHDT and CDR2 as YNNKEL (reference sequence). The CDR3 totals 17 residues. V gave up 2 bases and J gave up 0 bases, with 14 bases separating them. The CDR3 nucleotides read TGTGCCAGCAGCCAAAGCGGGACTTCTTATAGCAATCAGCCCCAGCATTTT. It encodes CASSQSGTSYSNQPQHF. Filled out from reference TRBV3-1 and TRBJ1-5, the complete variable domain reads DTAVSQTPKYLVTQMGNDKSIKCEQNLGHDTMYWYKQDSKKFLKIMFSYNNKELIINETVPNRFSPKSPDKAHLNLHINSLELGDSAVYFCASSQSGTSYSNQPQHFGDGTRLSIL.